This T cell receptor beta chain was found in a study of CD8+ T cells in alopecia areata. Study-wide points: Mice showed clearer TCR sharing than patients did, a gap that was possibly HLA-related. Tofacitinib delivered significant drops in scalp clonality and in expanded CD8+ clones among the top 100. Sequence data from scalp samples additionally include resident alphabeta T cells of normal skin.

Treatment: oral pan-JAK inhibitor, 5-10 mg twice daily. The study team obtained lesional scalp punch biopsies and peripheral blood from alopecia areata patients. The V end was cut by 0 bases, the J end by 3 bases, with 7 bases between. Germline V gives CDR1 SGDLS, CDR2 YYNGEE. The CDR3 loop spans 13 amino acids. With regard to this clone: Its specificity is not known.

After isolation, RNA underwent reverse transcription to generate cDNA as the sequencing template. Method: immunoSEQ multiplex PCR; TCRdb's copy keeps in-frame clones and lacks some. The data show 150,000 to 200,000 clones, about 47% seen once. The sample here was CD8+ T cells sorted from blood, taken at roughly week 53, from a patient treated with tofacitinib. This TCR was sampled from a human donor with alopecia areata. The J gene is TRBJ2-7, the V gene TRBV9, with unresolved D. The DNA of the CDR3 is TGTGCCAGCAGCGTAGCAAATGGCTACGAGCAGTACTTC. It specifies CASSVANGYEQYF.